The clone carrying this T cell receptor beta chain was recorded a few times. These data come from a study of blood T cells in healthy people across ages. The CDR3 consists of 15 residues. Between the trimmed V and J ends, which lost 6 bases and 0 bases, there was a span of 14 bases. The germline CDR1 and CDR2 sequences are MNHEY and SVGAGI. The second PCR ran roughly 7 to 12 cycles with a sample-barcoded 5' primer and J-beta primers. TCRdb processed the 5' RACE reads anew with MiXCR; each CDR3 protein has one entry. Among about 1,500,000 distinct CDR3 sequences listed, about 43% were seen once. What was sequenced was blood. The V and J genes are TRBV6-5 and TRBJ1-1; possibly TRBD1 for D (5 bases). The sequence was obtained from a woman aged 18-30 years in good health. The CDR3 spells CASRRYDSVNTEAFF. The CDR3 DNA is TGTGCCAGCAGACGATACGACAGCGTGAACACTGAAGCTTTCTTT.